The 3 T cell receptor beta chains reported below all come from one sample, sequenced in a study of spatial heterogeneity in lung cancer. Points from the study as a whole: Expanded intratumoral alpha and beta TCR counts tracked tumor mutation counts.

Indicated time point: sample taken at primary tumor resection. No antigens are known for them. TCRdb re-analysed the 5' RACE reads in MiXCR, keeping a single row per CDR3 protein. Of around 8,600 distinct CDR3 sequences listed, more than 6.5% are singletons. The sequenced sample was lung tumor tissue, obtained at surgery. The receptors stem from a female donor with early-stage non-small cell lung cancer.

This clonotype is judged medium-sized. This beta chain turned up in a library designed for alpha chains; as an off-target read, its abundance says little. CDR3 in amino acids: CSASSPASGISDTQYF. The CDR3 DNA is TGCAGTGCTAGCTCCCCGGCTAGCGGGATTTCTGATACGCAGTATTTT. The chain has TRBV20-1 and TRBJ2-3; 9 nucleotides match TRBD2. V dropped 3 bases and J dropped 6; count of bases not matched to a gene: 13. This CDR3 comprises 16 residues. Germline-derived CDR1 and CDR2 are DFQATT and SNEGSKA (reference sequence).

This clonotype was found many times. A library made for alpha chains picked up this beta chain off target, so its size means little. Here the CDR3 reads CASSFASGWSTDTQYF. Here the CDR3 DNA reads TGTGCCAGCAGCTTCGCGTCGGGCTGGAGCACAGATACGCAGTATTTT. The V and J genes are TRBV7-8 and TRBJ2-3; no clear D gene. Trimming stripped 3 bases from V and 0 bases from J, with 13 bases between. From germline, CDR1 is SGHVS and CDR2 FQNEAQ. CDR3 length: 16 amino acids.

This clonotype was picked up many times. This beta chain is a stray read from a library made for alpha chains; its abundance is not meaningful. J is TRBJ2-7 and V is TRBV5-1; 10 nucleotides match TRBD1. CDR1 SGHRS and CDR2 YFSETQ come from the germline V gene. The CDR3 has 14 residues. J was trimmed by 5 bases and V by 1 base; bases with no gene match: 3. The CDR3 nucleotides are TGCGCCAGCAGCTTGACCGGGACAGGGGACGAGCAGTACTTC. Translating it yields CASSLTGTGDEQYF.